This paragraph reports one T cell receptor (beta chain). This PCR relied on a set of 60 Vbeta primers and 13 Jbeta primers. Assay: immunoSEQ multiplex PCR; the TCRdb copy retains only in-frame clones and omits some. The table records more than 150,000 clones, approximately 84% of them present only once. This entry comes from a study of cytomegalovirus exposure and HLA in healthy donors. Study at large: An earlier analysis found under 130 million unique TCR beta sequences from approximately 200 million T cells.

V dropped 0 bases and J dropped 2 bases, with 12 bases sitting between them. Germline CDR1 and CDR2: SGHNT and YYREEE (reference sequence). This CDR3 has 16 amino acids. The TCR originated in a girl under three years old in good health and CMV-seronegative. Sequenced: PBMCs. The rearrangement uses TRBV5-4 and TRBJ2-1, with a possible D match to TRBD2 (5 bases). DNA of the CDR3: TGTGCCAGCAGCTTGGACTCTAGCAGGCCCTACAATGAGCAGTTCTTC. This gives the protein CASSLDSSRPYNEQFF.